The clone carrying this T cell receptor beta chain was detected many times. This CDR3 has 18 amino acids. Unmatched junction bases numbered 15, after V lost 0 bases and J lost 7 bases. Germline V gene data show CDR1 as DFQATT and CDR2 as SNEGSKA (reference sequence). This record belongs to a study of CD8 T cells in ankylosing spondylitis. TCRdb independently ran MiXCR on the 5' RACE reads; one entry per CDR3 protein. The repertoire has over 200,000 distinct CDR3 sequences, about 10% of them found once; the top ten carry roughly 23%. Sequencing was performed on blood, either unsorted or a sorted T cell fraction (not recorded which). The chain recombines TRBV20-1 with TRBJ2-1, with TRBD2 identical over 10 bases. The sequence came from a male donor with ankylosing spondylitis or in good health (not recorded which). CDR3 nucleotides: TGCAGTGCTAGAGATCGGCGGGCTAGCGGGGGTTCAAGGAATGAGCAGTTCTTC. Protein sequence: CSARDRRASGGSRNEQFF.